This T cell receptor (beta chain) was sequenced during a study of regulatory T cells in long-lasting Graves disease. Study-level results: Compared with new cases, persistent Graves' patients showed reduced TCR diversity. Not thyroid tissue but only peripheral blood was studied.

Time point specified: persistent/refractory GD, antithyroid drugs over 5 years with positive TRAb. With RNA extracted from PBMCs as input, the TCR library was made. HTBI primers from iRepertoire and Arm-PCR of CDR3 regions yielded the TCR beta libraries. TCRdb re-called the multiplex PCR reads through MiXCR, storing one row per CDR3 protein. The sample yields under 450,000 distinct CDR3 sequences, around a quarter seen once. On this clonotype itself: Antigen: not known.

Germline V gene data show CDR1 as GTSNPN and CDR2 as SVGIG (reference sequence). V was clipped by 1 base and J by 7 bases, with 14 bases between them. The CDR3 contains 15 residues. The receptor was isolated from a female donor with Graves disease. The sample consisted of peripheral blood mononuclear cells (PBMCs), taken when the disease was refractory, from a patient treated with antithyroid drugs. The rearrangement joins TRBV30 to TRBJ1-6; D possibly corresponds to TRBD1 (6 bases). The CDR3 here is CAWSAGTSGNSPLHF. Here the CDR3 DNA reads TGTGCCTGGAGTGCTGGGACATCTGGGAATTCACCCCTCCACTTT.